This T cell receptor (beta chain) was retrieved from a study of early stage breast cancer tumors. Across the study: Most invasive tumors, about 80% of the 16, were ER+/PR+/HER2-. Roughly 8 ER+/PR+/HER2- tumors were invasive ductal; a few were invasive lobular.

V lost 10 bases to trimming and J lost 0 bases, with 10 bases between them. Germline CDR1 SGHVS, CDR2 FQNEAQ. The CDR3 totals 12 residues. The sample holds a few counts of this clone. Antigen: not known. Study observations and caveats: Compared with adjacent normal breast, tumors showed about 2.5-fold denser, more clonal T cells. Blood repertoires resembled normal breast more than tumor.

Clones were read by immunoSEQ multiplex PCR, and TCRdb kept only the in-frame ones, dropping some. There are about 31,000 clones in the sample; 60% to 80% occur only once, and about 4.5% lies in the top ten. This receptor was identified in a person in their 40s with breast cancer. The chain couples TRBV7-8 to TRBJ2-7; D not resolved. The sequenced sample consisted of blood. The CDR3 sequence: CATGPDSYEQYF. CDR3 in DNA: TGTGCCACAGGACCCGACTCCTACGAGCAGTACTTC.